A selection of T cell receptor beta chains follows, all from one sample in a study of blood T cell repertoires in COVID-19. The table came from immunoSEQ multiplex PCR; TCRdb's copy has only in-frame clones and leaves some out. The sample holds about 350,000 clones; approximately 86% are singletons and the top ten take approximately 10%. Sequencing was carried out using peripheral blood. These receptors were collected from a man younger than 40 with COVID-19, enrolled during active disease. Both conserved end residues are part of each CDR3. The order of the fields is J gene, V gene, D gene, clone size, CDR3 DNA, CDR3 protein. A D gene is named only where the DNA matches it firmly. Clone size is not always given. Where it is, it says once, few, many or a class for expanded clones.

>TRBJ1-4|TRBV5-4|TRBD1|NA
TGTGCCAGCAGCTTGCAGGGGGCGAAGGAAAAACTGTTTTTT
CASSLQGAKEKLFF
>TRBJ2-1|TRBV10-3|NA|NA
TGTGCCATCAGTGGGACAGAAGAGCAGTTCTTC
CAISGTEEQFF
>TRBJ1-1|TRBV28|NA|NA
TGTGCCAGCAGTTTAGTCCCAGAGAACACTGAAGCTTTCTTT
CASSLVPENTEAFF
>TRBJ1-3|TRBV30|TRBD1|NA
TGTGCCTGGTCAGGACAGGGGAACACCATATATTTT
CAWSGQGNTIYF
>TRBJ1-5|TRBV27|NA|NA
TGTGCCAGCAGTACGCTGGGGGACAACAATCAGCCCCAGCATTTT
CASSTLGDNNQPQHF
>TRBJ2-2|TRBV7-3|TRBD1|NA
TGTGCCAGCAGCCTAGTGACAGGGATCACCGGGGAGCTGTTTTTT
CASSLVTGITGELFF
>TRBJ1-1|TRBV11-2|NA|NA
TGTGCCAGCACATACCTTGCGGGGGGGAACACTGAAGCTTTCTTT
CASTYLAGGNTEAFF
>TRBJ2-5|TRBV7-3|TRBD2|NA
TGTGCCAGCAGCCGTAGCGGGGGGTACCAAGAGACCCAGTACTTC
CASSRSGGYQETQYF
>TRBJ1-5|TRBV25-1|NA|NA
TGTGCCAGCAGTGATTCGGGGTATGGCAATCAGCCCCAGCATTTT
CASSDSGYGNQPQHF
>TRBJ2-7|TRBV10-3|NA|NA
TGTGCCACCACAGGGGAGGCGTACGAGCAGTACTTC
CATTGEAYEQYF
>TRBJ2-3|TRBV9|NA|NA
TGTGCCAGCAGCCTCGGACTTACTCGCACAGATACGCAGTATTTT
CASSLGLTRTDTQYF
>TRBJ2-3|TRBV3-1/TRBV3-2|TRBD2|NA
TGTGCCAGCAGCGAAGATCGGGGGGGGACAGATACGCAGTATTTT
CASSEDRGGTDTQYF
>TRBJ1-3|TRBV7-2|TRBD1|NA
TGTGCCAGCAGCTTAGGGGGACAGGGGAAAGGAAACACCATATATTTT
CASSLGGQGKGNTIYF
>TRBJ2-1|TRBV3-1/TRBV3-2|TRBD2|NA
TGTGCCAGCAGCCAAGAAGCCGGGACTAGCCCTGGGTATGAGCAGTTCTTC
CASSQEAGTSPGYEQFF
>TRBJ1-2|TRBV7-2|NA|NA
TGTGCCAGCAGCTTGACAGACTGGTACACCTTC
CASSLTDWYTF
>TRBJ2-1|TRBV9|TRBD2|NA
TGTGCCAGCAGCGCAATCCCGGGTAGCGGGAGGATTATCGGGAATGAGCAGTTCTTC
CASSAIPGSGRIIGNEQFF
>TRBJ2-2|TRBV7-2|TRBD2|NA
TGTGCCAGCAAACGGGAGCGGGGGTACACCGGGGAGCTGTTTTTT
CASKRERGYTGELFF
>TRBJ1-4|TRBV7-3|NA|NA
TGTGCCAGCAGCCCCGGGGGTCAGGGTAGAGTTGAAAAACTGTTTTTT
CASSPGGQGRVEKLFF
>TRBJ1-1|TRBV11-3|NA|NA
TGTGCCAGCAGCTTCGGAGGGGCGAAGAACACTGAAGCTTTCTTT
CASSFGGAKNTEAFF
>TRBJ1-1|TRBV7-9|TRBD1|NA
TGTGCCAGCTCGAAGGGACAGGGAACCAACACTGAAGCTTTCTTT
CASSKGQGTNTEAFF
>TRBJ1-5|TRBV7-9|NA|many
TGTGCCAGCAGCGCCCGAGTGAGGCCCCTTAACAATCAGCCCCAGCATTTT
CASSARVRPLNNQPQHF
>TRBJ2-7|TRBV30|TRBD2|NA
TGTGCCTGGACTAGCGGGAGCCACGAGCAGTACTTC
CAWTSGSHEQYF
>TRBJ2-1|TRBV6-5|TRBD1|NA
TGTGCCAGCACACGGACAGGATACAATGAGCAGTTCTTC
CASTRTGYNEQFF
>TRBJ2-1|TRBV6-6|TRBD1|NA
TGTGCCAGCAGTTACCCACAGGGGAGCTCCTACAATGAGCAGTTCTTC
CASSYPQGSSYNEQFF
>TRBJ2-3|TRBV7-2|TRBD2|few
TGTGCCAGCAGCTTGGGGAGGGGAACAGATACGCAGTATTTT
CASSLGRGTDTQYF
>TRBJ2-3|TRBV4-3|TRBD2|NA
TGCGCCAGCAGCCCACGGGAGCGGGAGTTCACAGATACGCAGTATTTT
CASSPREREFTDTQYF
>TRBJ2-3|TRBV28|NA|NA
TGTGCCAGCAGTTGGAGCCGCACAGATACGCAGTATTTT
CASSWSRTDTQYF
>TRBJ2-3|TRBV5-1|NA|NA
TGCGCCAGCAGCCCCCAGACTCCCGATACGCAGTATTTT
CASSPQTPDTQYF
>TRBJ1-6|TRBV18|TRBD1|NA
TGTGCCAGCTCACCGGGACAGGGCGGGAATTCACCCCTCCACTTT
CASSPGQGGNSPLHF
>TRBJ1-3|TRBV7-3|TRBD1|NA
TGTGCCAGCAGCCCTCAAGGACAGGGGTATGGAAACACCATATATTTT
CASSPQGQGYGNTIYF
>TRBJ2-7|TRBV4-2|TRBD1|NA
TGTGCCAGCAGCCAAGATCGTCAGGGGGACGAGCAGTACTTC
CASSQDRQGDEQYF
>TRBJ1-1|TRBV28|NA|few
TGTGCCAGCACGCCCTCCGGCCGGGGGAGGACTGAAGCTTTCTTT
CASTPSGRGRTEAFF
>TRBJ2-5|TRBV5-1|NA|NA
TGCGCCAGCAGCTTGTCAGTTTCCGTAGAGACCCAGTACTTC
CASSLSVSVETQYF
>TRBJ1-5|TRBV12-5|NA|NA
TGTGCTAGTGGTTCCCTCGGCAATCAGCCCCAGCATTTT
CASGSLGNQPQHF
>TRBJ2-1|TRBV7-3|NA|few
TGTGCCAGCAGCTACTCGGGTGCGGGAAATGAGCAGTTCTTC
CASSYSGAGNEQFF
>TRBJ2-1|TRBV11-2|NA|NA
TGTGCCAGCAGCTTATTCCTAGGACAGAACAATGAGCAGTTCTTC
CASSLFLGQNNEQFF
>TRBJ1-2|TRBV27|NA|NA
TGTGCCAGCAGTTTACAGGGAAGCTATGGCTACACCTTC
CASSLQGSYGYTF
>TRBJ2-1|TRBV7-3|TRBD2|NA
TGTGCCAGCAGCCTACGACTAGCGGCTTACAATGAGCAGTTCTTC
CASSLRLAAYNEQFF
>TRBJ2-3|TRBV15|TRBD1|NA
TGTGCCACCAGCAGAGATCTCCGGACAGGGGCGACTACAGATACGCAGTATTTT
CATSRDLRTGATTDTQYF
>TRBJ2-7|TRBV28|TRBD1|NA
TGTGCCAGCAGTCAGACAGGGCCGTACGAGCAGTACTTC
CASSQTGPYEQYF
>TRBJ2-1|TRBV7-2|TRBD1|NA
TGTGCCAGCAGCTCACGGGACAGCTACAATGAGCAGTTCTTC
CASSSRDSYNEQFF
>TRBJ1-6|TRBV12-5|TRBD1|NA
TGTGCTAGTGGTTTGCCTCAGGGGGCGGGTAATTCACCCCTCCACTTT
CASGLPQGAGNSPLHF
>TRBJ2-7|TRBV28|TRBD2|NA
TGTGCCAGCAGTCCATTTAGCGGGAGTTTGGACGAGCAGTACTTC
CASSPFSGSLDEQYF
>TRBJ1-2|TRBV5-4|TRBD1|once
TGTGCCAGCAGCTTTTCCGGGACAGCCGGATATGGCTACACCTTC
CASSFSGTAGYGYTF
>TRBJ2-2|TRBV11-3|TRBD2|NA
TGTGCCAGCACCACGACGGCGGGGGACACCGGGGAGCTGTTTTTT
CASTTTAGDTGELFF
>TRBJ1-3|TRBV5-1|NA|NA
TGCGCCAGCAGCGCGACAGTGTCTGGAAACACCATATATTTT
CASSATVSGNTIYF
>TRBJ1-2|TRBV4-3|NA|NA
TGCGCCAGCAGCCAAGAAGGGGGCTATGGCTACACCTTC
CASSQEGGYGYTF
>TRBJ2-1|TRBV7-9|TRBD1|NA
TGTGCCAGCAGCCCGGGGGGTAGGGACAGGGTAATGCATGAGCAGTTCTTC
CASSPGGRDRVMHEQFF
>TRBJ2-4|TRBV12-3/TRBV12-4|TRBD1|NA
TGTGCCAGCAGTGAGGGGGCCAGTTACATTCAGTACTTC
CASSEGASYIQYF
>TRBJ1-5|TRBV27|NA|NA
TGTGCCAGCAGTCGCTCTCAGGTTTCCAATCAGCCCCAGCATTTT
CASSRSQVSNQPQHF
>TRBJ2-3|TRBV11-3|TRBD2|NA
TGTGCCAGCAGCGGTGGGGGGGGTCCCCCATTAGATACGCAGTATTTT
CASSGGGGPPLDTQYF
>TRBJ2-3|TRBV7-3|NA|NA
TGTGCCAGCAGCCAACGGACTATCACAGATACGCAGTATTTT
CASSQRTITDTQYF
>TRBJ2-1|TRBV3-1/TRBV3-2|NA|NA
TGTGCCAGCAGCCAAGAGGACAGAGAGCAGTTCTTC
CASSQEDREQFF
>TRBJ1-2|TRBV5-8|TRBD1|few
TGTGCCAGCAGCTTGTTTGCAGGGGGCAGGAGTGGCTACACCTTC
CASSLFAGGRSGYTF
>TRBJ1-1|TRBV7-9|NA|NA
TGTGCCAGCAGCTTCTGGTCCGAGGGCACTGAAGCTTTCTTT
CASSFWSEGTEAFF
>TRBJ2-1|TRBV14|TRBD2|NA
TGTGCCAGCAGCCAAGATCCCTCAGCGGGAGCATTAAATGAGCAGTTCTTC
CASSQDPSAGALNEQFF